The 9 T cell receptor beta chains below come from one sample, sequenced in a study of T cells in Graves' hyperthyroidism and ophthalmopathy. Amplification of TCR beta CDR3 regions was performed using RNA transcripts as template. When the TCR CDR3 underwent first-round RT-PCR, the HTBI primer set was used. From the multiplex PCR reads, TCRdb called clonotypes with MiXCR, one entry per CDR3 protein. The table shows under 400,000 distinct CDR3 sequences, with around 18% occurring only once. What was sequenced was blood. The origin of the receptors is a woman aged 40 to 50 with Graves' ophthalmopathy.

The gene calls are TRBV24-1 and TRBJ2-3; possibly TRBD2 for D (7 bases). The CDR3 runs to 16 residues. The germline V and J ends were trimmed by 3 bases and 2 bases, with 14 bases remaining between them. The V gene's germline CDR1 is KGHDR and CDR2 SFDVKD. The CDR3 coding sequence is TGTGCCACCAGTGATACATTCGGGGGGCACACAGATACGCAGTATTTT. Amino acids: CATSDTFGGHTDTQYF.

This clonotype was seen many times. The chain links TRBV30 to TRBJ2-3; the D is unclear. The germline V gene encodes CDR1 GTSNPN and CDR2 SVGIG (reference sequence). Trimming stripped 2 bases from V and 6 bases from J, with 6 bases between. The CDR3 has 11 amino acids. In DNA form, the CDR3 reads TGTGCCTGGAGTAGCTCGGATACGCAGTATTTT. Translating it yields CAWSSSDTQYF.

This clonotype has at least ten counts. For the CDR3, the DNA is TGCAGCGTTGAAGTTTGGGGGAGCGAGCAGTACTTC. This gives the protein CSVEVWGSEQYF. The rearrangement links TRBV29-1 to TRBJ2-7, with D perhaps given as TRBD1 or TRBD2 (5 bases each). V was trimmed by 1 base and J by 6 bases, leaving 10 bases between them. The CDR3 extends over 12 amino acids. Germline CDR1 and CDR2: SQVTM and ANQGSEA.

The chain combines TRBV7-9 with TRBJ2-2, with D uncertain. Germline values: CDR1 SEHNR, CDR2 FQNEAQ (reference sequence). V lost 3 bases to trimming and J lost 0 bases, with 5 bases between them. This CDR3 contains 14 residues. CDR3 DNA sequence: TGTGCCAGCAGCTTTAGTTCGAACACCGGGGAGCTGTTTTTT. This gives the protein CASSFSSNTGELFF.

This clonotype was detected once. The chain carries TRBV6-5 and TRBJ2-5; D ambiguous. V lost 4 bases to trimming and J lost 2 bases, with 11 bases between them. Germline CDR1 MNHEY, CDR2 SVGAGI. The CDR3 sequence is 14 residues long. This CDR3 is CASSSLDLQETQYF. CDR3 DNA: TGTGCCAGCAGTTCTCTGGACCTACAAGAGACCCAGTACTTC.

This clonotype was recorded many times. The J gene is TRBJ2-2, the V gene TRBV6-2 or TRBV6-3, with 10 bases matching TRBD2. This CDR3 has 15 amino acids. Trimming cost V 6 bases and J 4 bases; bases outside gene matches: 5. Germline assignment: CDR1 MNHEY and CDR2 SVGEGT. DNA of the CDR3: TGTGCCAGCAGCGGGACTAGCGAGATCACCGGGGAGCTGTTTTTT. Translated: CASSGTSEITGELFF.

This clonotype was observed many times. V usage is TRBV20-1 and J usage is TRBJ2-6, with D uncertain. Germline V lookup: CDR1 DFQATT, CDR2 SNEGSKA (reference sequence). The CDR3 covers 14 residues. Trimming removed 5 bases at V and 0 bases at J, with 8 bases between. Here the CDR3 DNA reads TGCAGTGCTCCCTGGCCCTCTGGGGCCAACGTCCTGACTTTC. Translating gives CSAPWPSGANVLTF.

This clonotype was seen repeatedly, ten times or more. In DNA, the CDR3 is TGTGCCAGCAGTTTATACAGGGAGGCTGAAGCTTTCTTT. Translation: CASSLYREAEAFF. The genes are TRBV12-3 or TRBV12-4 and TRBJ1-1; D is perhaps TRBD1 (6 bases). The V end was cut by 2 bases, the J end by 6 bases, with 10 bases between. This CDR3 comprises 13 residues.

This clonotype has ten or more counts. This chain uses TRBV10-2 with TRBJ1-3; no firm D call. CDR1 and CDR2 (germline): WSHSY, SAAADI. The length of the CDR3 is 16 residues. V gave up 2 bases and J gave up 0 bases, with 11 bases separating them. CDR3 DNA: TGCGCCAGCAGTGAGACTTCCGTGTACTCTGGAAACACCATATATTTT. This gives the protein CASSETSVYSGNTIYF.